This T cell receptor (beta chain) derives from a study of monozygotic twins with cystic fibrosis. General study findings and limits: V usage most resembled the co-twin in 13 of 16 pairs. Nucleotide-identical clonotype sharing was significantly higher within monozygotic CF twin pairs than between unrelated CF individuals. The repertoire was suggested to be naive-dominated, clonality median about 0.009.

The table came from immunoSEQ multiplex PCR; TCRdb's copy has only in-frame clones and leaves some out. The sample lists some 20,000 clones, around nine tenths occurring once. Deletions cut 2 bases from V and 6 bases from J, with 10 bases between. The CDR3 is made up of 13 amino acids. Germline CDR1 is GTSNPN and CDR2 is SVGIG (reference sequence). With respect to this clone: Its target is not known.

The receptor was isolated from a woman between 25 and 40 years old with cystic fibrosis. The chain combines TRBV30 with TRBJ2-2; no firm D call. Sequenced input: blood. Here the CDR3 DNA reads TGTGCCTGGAGTACTACTTCGTCCGGGGAGCTGTTTTTT. Its protein product is CAWSTTSSGELFF.